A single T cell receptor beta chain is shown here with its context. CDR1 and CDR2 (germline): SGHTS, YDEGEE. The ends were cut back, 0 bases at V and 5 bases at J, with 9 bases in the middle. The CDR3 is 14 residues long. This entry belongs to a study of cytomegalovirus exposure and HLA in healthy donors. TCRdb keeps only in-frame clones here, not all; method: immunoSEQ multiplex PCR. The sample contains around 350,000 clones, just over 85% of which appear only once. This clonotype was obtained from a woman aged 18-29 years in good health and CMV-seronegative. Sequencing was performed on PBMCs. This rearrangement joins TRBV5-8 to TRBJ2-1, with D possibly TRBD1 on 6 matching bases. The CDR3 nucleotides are TGTGCCAGCAGCTTGGTGGGGGCCGACAATGAGCAGTTCTTC. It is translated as CASSLVGADNEQFF.